The rows below give T cell receptor beta chains drawn from one sample of a study of cytomegalovirus exposure and HLA in healthy donors. Method: immunoSEQ multiplex PCR; TCRdb's copy keeps in-frame clones and lacks some. The profile covers some 140,000 clones, with 70% to 80% appearing a single time and 6.5% taken by the ten largest. Sequencing was done on a sample of PBMCs. These receptors came from a middle-aged man in good health and CMV-seropositive. CDR3s include the opening cysteine and the closing phenylalanine or tryptophan. A D gene is named only where the DNA matches it firmly. For some rows the clone size is stated as once, few or many, or as a class when expanded; others skip it.

v_gene,abundance,j_gene,d_gene,CDR3aa,CDR3nt
TRBV19,-,TRBJ1-5,-,CASGGRQTNQPQHF,TGTGCCAGTGGAGGGCGACAGACTAATCAGCCCCAGCATTTT
TRBV5-1,-,TRBJ2-7,-,CASSSTGLEKGEQYF,TGCGCCAGCAGCTCTACGGGACTGGAGAAGGGTGAGCAGTACTTC
TRBV7-8,-,TRBJ2-3,TRBD2,CASSLTSDYSTDTQYF,TGTGCCAGCAGCTTAACTAGCGACTATAGTACAGATACGCAGTATTTT
TRBV18,few,TRBJ1-2,-,CASSPLDSVNGYTF,TGTGCCAGCTCACCACTAGACAGCGTTAATGGCTACACCTTC
TRBV15,-,TRBJ2-7,-,CATSSQNYEQYF,TGTGCCACCAGTTCCCAAAACTACGAGCAGTACTTC
TRBV5-6,-,TRBJ2-1,TRBD1,CASSWDRGRFNEQFF,TGTGCCAGCAGCTGGGACAGGGGACGTTTCAATGAGCAGTTCTTC
TRBV11-2,-,TRBJ2-5,TRBD2,CASSLLAGGPGETQYF,TGTGCCAGCAGCTTATTGGCGGGAGGGCCGGGGGAGACCCAGTACTTC
TRBV18,-,TRBJ2-1,TRBD1,CASSPRQGTYNEQFF,TGTGCCAGCTCACCACGACAGGGAACCTACAATGAGCAGTTCTTC
TRBV7-3,-,TRBJ2-1,-,CASSLTGQYNEQFF,TGTGCCAGCAGCTTAACGGGACAATACAATGAGCAGTTCTTC
TRBV10-1,-,TRBJ2-3,TRBD1,CASSGTGLSDTQYF,TGCGCCAGCAGTGGGACAGGGCTGTCGGATACGCAGTATTTT
TRBV30,-,TRBJ1-5,-,CAWSRGGFGNQPQHF,TGTGCCTGGAGTAGGGGGGGCTTCGGCAATCAGCCCCAGCATTTT